This T cell receptor (beta chain) was obtained from a study of T cell responses to AZD1222 COVID-19 vaccine. Study context: Pooling of second doses given at about 4 or about 12 weeks was done.

Repertoires were generated with immunoSEQ multiplex PCR, while TCRdb's copy carries only in-frame clones and drops some. The profile shows about 120,000 clones, around 92% of them singletons. This CDR3 contains 13 residues. V lost 4 bases to trimming and J lost 4 bases, with 10 bases between them. Germline CDR1 reads SGHAT; CDR2 reads FQNNGV. The chain combines TRBV11-2 with TRBJ1-1; D unresolved. Here the sequenced sample was peripheral blood, taken on day 0 of AZD1222 vaccination. The clonotype comes from an adult in good health. The CDR3 DNA reads TGTGCCAGCAGCTCCAACACGGTCACTGAAGCTTTCTTT. It codes for CASSSNTVTEAFF.